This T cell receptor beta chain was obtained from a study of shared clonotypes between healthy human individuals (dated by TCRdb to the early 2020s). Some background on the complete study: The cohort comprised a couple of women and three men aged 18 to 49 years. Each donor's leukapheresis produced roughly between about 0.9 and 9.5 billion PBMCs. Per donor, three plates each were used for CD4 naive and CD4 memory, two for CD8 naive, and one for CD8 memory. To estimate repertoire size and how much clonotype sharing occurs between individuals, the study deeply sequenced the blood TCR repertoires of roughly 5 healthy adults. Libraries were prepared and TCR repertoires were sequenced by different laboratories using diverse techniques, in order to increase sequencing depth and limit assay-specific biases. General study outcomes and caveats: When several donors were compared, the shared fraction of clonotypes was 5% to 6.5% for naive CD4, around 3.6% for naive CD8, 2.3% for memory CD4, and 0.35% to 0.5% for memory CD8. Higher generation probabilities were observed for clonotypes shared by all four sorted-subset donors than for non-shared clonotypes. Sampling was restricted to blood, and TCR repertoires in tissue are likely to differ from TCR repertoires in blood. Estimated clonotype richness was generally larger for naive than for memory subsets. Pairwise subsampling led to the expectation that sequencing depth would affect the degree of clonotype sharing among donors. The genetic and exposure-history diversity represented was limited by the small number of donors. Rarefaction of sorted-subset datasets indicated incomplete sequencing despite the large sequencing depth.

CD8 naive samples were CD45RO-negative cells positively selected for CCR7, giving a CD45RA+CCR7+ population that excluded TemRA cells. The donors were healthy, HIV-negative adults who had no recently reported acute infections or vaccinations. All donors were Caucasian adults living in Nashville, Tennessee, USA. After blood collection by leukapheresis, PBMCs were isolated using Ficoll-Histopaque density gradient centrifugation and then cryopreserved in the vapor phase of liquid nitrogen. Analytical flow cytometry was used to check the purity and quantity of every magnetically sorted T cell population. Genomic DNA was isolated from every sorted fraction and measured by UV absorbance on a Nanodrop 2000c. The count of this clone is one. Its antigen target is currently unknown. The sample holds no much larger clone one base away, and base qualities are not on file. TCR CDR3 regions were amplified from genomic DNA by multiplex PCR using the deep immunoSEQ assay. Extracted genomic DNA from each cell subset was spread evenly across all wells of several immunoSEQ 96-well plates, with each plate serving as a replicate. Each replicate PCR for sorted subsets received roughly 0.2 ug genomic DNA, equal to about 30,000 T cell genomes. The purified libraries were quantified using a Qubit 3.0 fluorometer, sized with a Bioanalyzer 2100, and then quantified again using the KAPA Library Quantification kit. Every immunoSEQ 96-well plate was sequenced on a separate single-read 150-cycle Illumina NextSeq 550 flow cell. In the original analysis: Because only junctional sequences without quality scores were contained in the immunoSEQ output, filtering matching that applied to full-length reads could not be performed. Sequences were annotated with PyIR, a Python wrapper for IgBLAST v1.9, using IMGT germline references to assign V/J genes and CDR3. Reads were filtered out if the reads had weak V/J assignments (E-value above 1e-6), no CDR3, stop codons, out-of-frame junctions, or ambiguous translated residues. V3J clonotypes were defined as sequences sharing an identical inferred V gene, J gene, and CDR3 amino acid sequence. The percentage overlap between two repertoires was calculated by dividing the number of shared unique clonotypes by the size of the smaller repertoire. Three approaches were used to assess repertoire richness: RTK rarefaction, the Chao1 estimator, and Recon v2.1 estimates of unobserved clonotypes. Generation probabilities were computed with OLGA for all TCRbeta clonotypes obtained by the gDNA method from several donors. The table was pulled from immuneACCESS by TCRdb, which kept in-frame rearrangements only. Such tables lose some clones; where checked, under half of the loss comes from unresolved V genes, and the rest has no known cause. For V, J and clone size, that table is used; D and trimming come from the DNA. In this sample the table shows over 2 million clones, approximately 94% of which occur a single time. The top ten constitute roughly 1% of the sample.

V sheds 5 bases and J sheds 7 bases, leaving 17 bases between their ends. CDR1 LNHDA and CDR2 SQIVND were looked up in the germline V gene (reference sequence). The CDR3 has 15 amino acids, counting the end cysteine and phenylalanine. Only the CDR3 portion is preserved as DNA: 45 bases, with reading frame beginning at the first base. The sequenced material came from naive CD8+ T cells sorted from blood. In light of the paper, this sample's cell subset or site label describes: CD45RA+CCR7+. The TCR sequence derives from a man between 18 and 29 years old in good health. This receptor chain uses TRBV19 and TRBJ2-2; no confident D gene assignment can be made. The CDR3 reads CASSWQVEGVGELFF. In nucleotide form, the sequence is TGTGCCAGTAGTTGGCAAGTCGAAGGCGTCGGGGAGCTGTTTTTT. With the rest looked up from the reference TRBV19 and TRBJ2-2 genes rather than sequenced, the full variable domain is DGGITQSPKYLFRKEGQNVTLSCEQNLNHDAMYWYRQDPGQGLRLIYYSQIVNDFQKGDIAEGYSVSREKKESFPLTVTSAQKNPTAFYLCASSWQVEGVGELFFGEGSRLTVL.